The present T cell receptor beta chain was sequenced within a study of cytomegalovirus exposure and HLA in healthy donors (dated by TCRdb to the late 2010s). The study in broad terms: According to an earlier analysis of several hundred of the donors, some 180 million T cells yielded 117 million unique TCR beta sequences and less than 300 Gb of sequence data. Approximately 300 gigabases of sequencing data and 70 million to 100 million unique TCR sequences made up an early release that covered several hundred HLA-typed donors. The genetic ancestry cluster associated with self-reported Caucasian donors included about 81% of the approximately 400 genotyped donors. The study aimed to test whether signatures of past pathogen exposure could be identified by cataloging public T cell receptors. The T cell repertoires of 670 or so subjects were profiled by immunosequencing and related to cytomegalovirus serostatus. Besides the first cohort of approximately 710 subjects, a separate validation cohort made up of over 95 different subjects was used. To predict cytomegalovirus infection status, the study combined high-throughput TCR immunosequencing, statistical association of individual TCRs with disease status, and machine learning. To study patterns of TCR occurrence, a later analysis re-analyzed previously published TCR beta repertoires from around 660 donors and added high-resolution HLA genotyping. Rather than using new phenotypic data, the later analysis identified candidate immune exposures from TCR beta sequences and from how often those sequences occurred across donors. An earlier analysis of 587 of the donors used high-throughput TCR beta sequencing to judge whether each TCR beta V gene segment behaved as functional or pseudogenic. Donor age, sex, ethnicity and CMV serostatus were compiled alongside the repertoire data. A later genetic analysis took genome-wide SNP genotypes for about 55% of the roughly 670 donors and used that subset as a discovery cohort. Every discovery cohort repertoire had been produced on one sequencing platform. HLA typing covered class I and class II loci at four-digit resolution. Typing coverage differed by locus: A, B, C, DRB1 and DQB1 were typed in about 620-640 donors, DQA1 in 522, DPA1 in roughly 590, and DPB1 in around 440. About five DR-DQ haplotypes were treated as single units for association and clustering because of strong linkage in the cohort. Across 300 to 500 genotyped donors of the cohort, an average of about 240,000 unique TCR beta nucleotide sequences per donor were sequenced, and roughly 20% of those sequences were non-productive. Broader findings and caveats from the paper: According to a later analysis, parvovirus B19, influenza, CMV and Epstein-Barr virus appeared linked to several top co-occurrence clusters. Because the 87-base-pair reads could not distinguish some IMGT-functional V segments, including TRBV6-2 and TRBV6-3, those segments were excluded. A further reported finding was that TCR beta sequences accurately predicted the HLA-A and HLA-B alleles for most subjects in the first cohort. At a false discovery rate of 0.05, a later analysis linked around 15,000 TCR beta sequences to specific HLA alleles. For the cohort, immune exposure information was limited to CMV serostatus. The presence/absence analyses assumed that sequencing depth was roughly uniform across donors, and that assumption may not be true. When HLA alleles, especially DR and DQ, strongly co-occurred, attributing TCR associations to individual alleles was difficult. Because counts were too low, about 18 rarely observed V segments, including chromosome 9 orphons, were excluded from the earlier analysis of fewer than 650 of the donors. An earlier analysis of 587 of the donors showed that most TCR beta V segments appeared in productive rearrangements either about 87% or about 30% of the time, which broadly matched IMGT annotations. It was suggested by the authors that the approach could potentially be generalized to other disease states and immunological phenotypes. A total of 164 TCR beta chains were listed by the study as associated with cytomegalovirus. In vitro tests confirmed that a few of the cytomegalovirus-associated TCR beta chains recognize cytomegalovirus antigens. In a later analysis, HLA-associated TCR beta chains were found to be more clonally expanded and to have lower generation probabilities than equally common non-associated chains. Most TCR sequences were observed very rarely across donors, whereas some public TCRs were present in many individuals. Because HLA typing was unavailable for some donors at each locus, only the typed subset was used in association tests. An association between a missense DCLRE1C variant and V-gene and J-gene trimming of TCR beta chains was found in a later genetic analysis and replicated in an independent cohort. Cytomegalovirus status was reported to be diagnosed by the classifier with high specificity and sensitivity in both the original and validation cohorts. A later genetic analysis reported fewer N-insertions in productive TCRs among donors in an Asian-associated ancestry cluster than the roughly 640-donor mean. A cluster of highly shared sequence variants was judged likely to represent a technical artifact of the sequencing pipeline. According to a later analysis, most CMV-associated TCR beta chains appeared to be HLA-restricted, and the HLA associations seemed to be driven largely by CMV exposure. A later analysis found that TCR association rates varied across HLA loci, with DRB1 alleles showing the most associated TCRs and HLA-C alleles the fewest. Linkage disequilibrium might explain the correlated functional status among segregating V segments, but an unknown experimental factor could not be ruled out. Only TCR beta chains were sequenced in this cohort, and the absence of alpha or paired-chain data limited detectable features.

The cohort comprised fewer than 750 healthy bone marrow donors. All cohort members were sampled while nominally healthy, although unrecorded immune exposures were likely present. The donor was CMV seronegative and belonged to the group of 352 seronegative cohort members. Each donor provided a peripheral blood sample, and peripheral blood mononuclear cells were used for TCR beta sequencing. Genomic DNA extraction from the blood cell samples was performed with the Qiagen DNeasy Blood Extraction Kit. Library construction relied on the immunoSEQ multiplex PCR assay. For the multiplex PCR, a mixture combining 60 forward primers for TCR Vbeta segments and 13 reverse primers for TCR Jbeta segments was used. The CDR3 region of rearranged TCR beta genes was amplified from genomic DNA by a multiplex PCR assay. Amplified TCR beta libraries were sequenced as 87-base-pair reads on the Illumina HiSeq System. On the study's bioinformatics: A later analysis tallied roughly 78 million unique TCR beta chains across the 650 to 750 repertoires, and some 10 million of those chains were shared by two or more donors. Raw reads were error-corrected and collapsed into unique sequences by a nearest-neighbor algorithm in which closely related sequences were merged to remove PCR and sequencing errors. To assign V, D and J gene segments, CDR3 sequences were aligned to IMGT reference sequences. For a sequence to be retained, a match of at least six nucleotides to both a V gene segment and a J gene segment was required. Rearrangements were called productive when the CDR3 lacked stop codons and stayed in frame with V and J; all others were non-productive. CDR3 was defined according to IMGT convention as the region running from the second conserved V-encoded cysteine to the conserved J-encoded phenylalanine. The earlier analysis of roughly 590 of the donors excluded any sequence lacking an unambiguous match to a single V gene segment. An earlier analysis of under 750 of the donors called V segments functional above 56.7% productive rearrangements and segregating when the between-donor standard deviation exceeded 5%. A statistical classification framework was built for diagnosing cytomegalovirus status from the catalog of TCR beta chain sequences. A later analysis assigned V and J genes by comparing TCR nucleotide sequences with IMGT/GENE-DB human TR gene sequences. In a later analysis, CDR3 sequences and most-parsimonious VDJ recombination scenarios were assigned using the TCRdist pipeline. In a later analysis, each TCR beta chain was defined by its CDR3 amino acid sequence together with its V-gene family, and reads lacking a unique V-gene family were excluded. To address suspected cross-contamination and a sequencing artifact, a later analysis removed 550 to 750 highly shared, low-generation-probability nucleotide sequences. For each public chain, a later analysis derived a clonal expansion index from normalized ranks of inferred template counts within each repertoire. A later analysis computed generation probabilities with a VDJ recombination model fitted to out-of-frame rearrangements, and checked the results against IGoR. A later analysis scored TCR-TCR, TCR-HLA and TCR-CMV co-occurrence with hypergeometric tests, applying a repertoire-size bias correction to TCR pairs. A later analysis estimated false discovery rates by permuting HLA or CMV assignments 20 times. A later analysis grouped co-occurring TCRs with DBSCAN, adding TCRdist sequence similarity when clustering within HLA-allele-positive subsets. Repertoires with fewer than 30,000 or more than 120,000 public chains, plus five repertoires with anomalous nucleotide sharing, were excluded from co-occurrence clustering. What TCRdb holds here is the immuneACCESS table cut down to in-frame rearrangements. Part of the clones is not present; checked against another copy, under half of the missing clones reflect an unresolved V gene, and the others are unexplained. The V and J calls and clone size come from that table; D and trimming were worked out from the DNA. The sample data list approximately 120,000 clones, and about 81% of these were observed just once. Jointly, the top ten make up approximately 1% of the sample.

Regarding this clone: The antigen it recognizes is unknown. The junction departs from the called germline gene at one end, perhaps through a read error.

From the germline V gene (reference sequence), CDR1 is SSHAT and CDR2 is FNYEAQ. Taken from cysteine to phenylalanine, the CDR3 has 13 residues. The CDR3 DNA has 39 bases and is translated from base 1. Sequencing was performed on PBMCs. This receptor was identified in a woman in her twenties or thirties in good health and CMV-seronegative. The rearrangement joined TRBV7-7 to TRBJ2-1, and the D gene may be TRBD2, 5 bases matching. In nucleotides, the sequence is TGTGCTAGCAGCTTAGCGCAGTACAATGAGCAGTTCTTC. The encoded protein is CASSLAQYNEQFF.